Below, 21 T cell receptor beta chains from the same sample are listed, as sequenced in a study of regulatory T cells in long-lasting Graves disease (dated by TCRdb to the early 2020s). The time point label, read with the paper, signifies: persistent/refractory GD, antithyroid drugs over 5 years with positive TRAb. For both TCR sequencing and RNA sequencing, RNA was extracted from PBMCs in TRIzol. The library was built by means of multiplex PCR. Sequencing was performed on an Illumina HiSeq 4000. CDR3 regions were amplified by Arm-PCR with iRepertoire HTBI primers to construct TCR beta libraries. Using fastp at Q25 and MiXCR, TCRdb reprocessed the public reads and kept productive beta chains. Rows are combined by CDR3 protein, so each entry shows the most common genes and DNA. Within this sample are more than 650,000 distinct CDR3 sequences, with about 30% of them counted one time only. The ten largest clones take up around 42% of the sample.

Sample: peripheral blood mononuclear cells (PBMCs), taken when the disease was refractory, from a patient treated with antithyroid drugs. These receptors all stem from a female donor with Graves disease.

This clonotype was seen repeatedly, ten times or more. V is TRBV2 and J is TRBJ2-7, with 9 bases fitting TRBD1. The CDR3 has 13 residues. V was clipped by 5 bases and J by 6 bases; unmatched bases: 5. Germline V gene data show CDR1 as SNHLY and CDR2 as FYNNEI. The CDR3 coding sequence is TGTGCCAGCAGTCGGGACAGGGAAGGCGAGCAGTACTTC. Its translation is CASSRDREGEQYF.

This clonotype was recorded many times. The V gene is TRBV12-3 or TRBV12-4, the J gene TRBJ1-4; 7 positions match TRBD1. The CDR3 contains 14 residues. V was pared by 6 bases and J by 8 bases, with 9 bases of the junction left unmatched. The CDR3 bases are TGTGCCAGCAGCTGGACAGGAATAGAGGAAAAACTGTTTTTT. Translated: CASSWTGIEEKLFF.

This sequence joins TRBV15 and TRBJ2-7; D is tentatively TRBD1 or TRBD2 (6 bases each). Germline V gene data show CDR1 as LNHNV and CDR2 as YYDKDF (reference sequence). The CDR3 covers 11 residues. V was clipped by 5 bases and J by 7 bases, with 9 bases between them. In nucleotides, the CDR3 is TGTGCCACCAGCCGGGGGCCGGAGCAGTACTTC. Translated, it gives CATSRGPEQYF.

A few counts support this clonotype. The chain has TRBV29-1 and TRBJ2-5, with D maybe TRBD1 (7 bases). CDR1 SQVTM and CDR2 ANQGSEA come from the germline V gene. Trimming removed 6 bases at V and 10 bases at J, with 24 bases between. The length of the CDR3 is 14 residues. The CDR3 loop reads CSVLLRDSGLNQYF. In DNA form, the CDR3 reads TGCAGCGTCCTCCTTAGGGACAGCGGGTTGAACCAGTACTTC.

This chain links TRBV11-2 with TRBJ2-3; D not certain. This CDR3 is 14 amino acids long. Germline loops: CDR1 SGHAT, CDR2 FQNNGV. Between the trimmed V and J ends, which lost 0 bases and 2 bases, there was a span of 6 bases. CDR3 bases: TGTGCCAGCAGCTTAGACAGATTCACAGATACGCAGTATTTT. Protein sequence: CASSLDRFTDTQYF.

This chain joins TRBV7-3 and TRBJ1-3; weak D call: TRBD1 (5 bases). V lost 6 bases and J 4 bases, leaving 16 bases between the germline ends. The CDR3 consists of 15 residues. Germline V gene data show CDR1 as SGHTA and CDR2 as FQGTGA. The CDR3 DNA sequence: TGTGCCAGCAGTGAATCGGGGCAGGGCGGAAACACCATATATTTT. The encoded protein is CASSESGQGGNTIYF.

This clonotype was seen once. The V and J genes are TRBV5-1 and TRBJ1-2; D not resolved. This CDR3 region has 14 residues. V dropped 3 bases and J dropped 4 bases, with 13 bases sitting between them. Germline values: CDR1 SGHRS, CDR2 YFSETQ. CDR3 coding DNA: TGCGCCAGCAGCTCGGACCTGCTGGCCTATGGCTACACCTTC. Protein product: CASSSDLLAYGYTF. Using reference TRBV5-1 and TRBJ1-2 for the parts outside the CDR3, the full variable domain is KAGVTQTPRYLIKTRGQQVTLSCSPISGHRSVSWYQQTPGQGLQFLFEYFSETQRNKGNFPGRFSGRQFSNSRSEMNVSTLELGDSALYLCASSSDLLAYGYTFGSGTRLTVV.

The chain joins TRBV27 to TRBJ2-1; TRBD2 matches 11 bases. With 6 bases clipped from V and 10 bases from J, the junction kept 17 bases outside the gene matches. Germline CDR1 MNHEY, CDR2 SMNVEV (reference sequence). This CDR3 has 17 residues. CDR3 DNA: TGTGCCAGCAGAAGGACGGTTGTGGGGACTAGCGGAAACGAGCAGTTCTTC. Protein sequence: CASRRTVVGTSGNEQFF.

This clonotype has just a few counts. The chain recombines TRBV3-1 with TRBJ2-7; D is undetermined. In germline, CDR1 is LGHDT, CDR2 YNNKEL (reference sequence). The CDR3 runs to 13 residues. Trimming pared 0 bases from V and 3 bases from J, leaving 6 bases between. The CDR3 loop reads CASSQDLRYEQYF. The CDR3 DNA reads as TGTGCCAGCAGCCAAGATCTGCGCTACGAGCAGTACTTC.

Many counts were recorded for this clonotype. The rearrangement links TRBV11-2 to TRBJ1-1; no definite D call. V lost 1 base to trimming and J lost 1 base, with 4 bases between them. CDR1 is SGHAT, CDR2 FQNNGV, per germline. This CDR3 region has 13 residues. This CDR3 is CASSLVGNTEAFF. CDR3 DNA: TGTGCCAGCAGCTTAGTTGGGAACACTGAAGCTTTCTTT. The whole variable domain, filled in from reference TRBV11-2 and TRBJ1-1, reads EAGVAQSPRYKIIEKRQSVAFWCNPISGHATLYWYQQILGQGPKLLIQFQNNGVVDDSQLPKDRFSAERLKGVDSTLKIQPAKLEDSAVYLCASSLVGNTEAFFGQGTRLTVV.

This rearrangement joins TRBV6-1 to TRBJ2-7; no firm D call. There are 14 residues in the CDR3. Per the germline V gene, CDR1 is MNHNS and CDR2 is SASEGT. V gave up 5 bases and J gave up 6 bases, with 17 bases separating them. The CDR3 here is CASSPRGEFVEQYF. CDR3 DNA sequence: TGTGCCAGCAGTCCCCGTGGAGAGTTCGTCGAGCAGTACTTC.

This clonotype was counted between two and nine times. The chain carries TRBV20-1 and TRBJ1-2, with TRBD1 identical over 7 bases. The CDR3 is made up of 15 amino acids. Germline CDR1 reads DFQATT; CDR2 reads SNEGSKA (reference sequence). Trimming removed 5 bases from V and 1 base from J; junction bases left unmatched: 10. The CDR3 sequence is CSAAGTDSRNYGYTF. The CDR3 DNA follows: TGCAGTGCTGCCGGGACAGACTCACGTAACTATGGCTACACCTTC.

This clonotype was seen more than once but under ten times. The chain employs TRBV20-1 and TRBJ1-1; no reliable D call. The V gene's germline CDR1 is DFQATT and CDR2 SNEGSKA (reference sequence). V was shortened by 0 bases and J by 3 bases, with 14 bases between the two germline ends. The CDR3 contains 15 residues. The CDR3 sequence: CSARDQTLIDTEAFF. CDR3 sequence (DNA): TGCAGTGCTAGAGATCAGACACTGATCGACACTGAAGCTTTCTTT.

The V gene is TRBV10-2, the J gene TRBJ2-6, with 8 nucleotides matching TRBD1. Germline V gene lookup returns CDR1 WSHSY and CDR2 SAAADI. CDR3 length: 15 amino acids. Losses at the gene ends were 5 bases for V and 2 bases for J; bases not matched to a gene: 2. The CDR3 region has the DNA TGCGCCAGCAGTACGGACAGGGCTGGGGCCAACGTCCTGACTTTC. Protein sequence: CASSTDRAGANVLTF.

The chain carries TRBV4-1 and TRBJ1-1; 10 bases line up with TRBD1. The V and J ends lost 2 bases and 3 bases, in that order; junction bases with no gene match: 15. Germline V CDR1 and CDR2: MGHRA, YSYEKL. The CDR3 extends over 19 amino acids. The CDR3 loop reads CASSQPGTGEHGRDTEAFF. As DNA, the CDR3 is TGCGCCAGCAGCCAACCCGGGACAGGGGAGCATGGTAGGGACACTGAAGCTTTCTTT.

The gene calls are TRBV2 and TRBJ2-7, with D hard to call. The CDR3 spans 15 residues. The ends were cut back, 3 bases at V and 3 bases at J, with 15 bases in the middle. Per the germline V gene, CDR1 is SNHLY and CDR2 is FYNNEI. CDR3 bases: TGTGCCAGCAGTGACGCTGGCAGTAACCTCTACGAGCAGTACTTC. This encodes CASSDAGSNLYEQYF.

This clonotype turned up a few times. CDR3 DNA: TGTGCCTGGAGTGCTCTGGGGCCTCAGGACGAGCAGTACTTC. This translates into CAWSALGPQDEQYF. This chain connects TRBV30 to TRBJ2-7; tentative D call: TRBD1 (5 bases). The CDR3 runs 14 residues. Germline loops: CDR1 GTSNPN, CDR2 SVGIG (reference sequence). Trimming removed 1 base from V and 5 bases from J, with 15 bases in between.

Details on this clonotype: This clone may be a read error of a much larger clone one base away. The chain joins TRBV11-2 to TRBJ1-2; tentative D call: TRBD1 (5 bases). CDR3 length equals 15 residues. V was cut by 1 base and J by 6 bases, with 15 bases left in between. The germline V gene encodes CDR1 SGHAT and CDR2 FQNNGV. The CDR3 nucleotides are TGTGCCAGCAGCTTAGTTGGGGCGGTTAGGGATGGCTACACCTTC. This codes for CASSLVGAVRDGYTF.

The chain employs TRBV9 and TRBJ1-1; TRBD1 is a possible D gene (5 bases). CDR3 length: 16 amino acids. Germline V lookup: CDR1 SGDLS, CDR2 YYNGEE. With 2 bases removed from V and 4 bases from J, the gap between germline ends came to 18 bases. The CDR3 is CASSVSLGTGVTEAFF. The CDR3, as DNA: TGTGCCAGCAGCGTTAGCCTAGGGACTGGGGTCACTGAAGCTTTCTTT. Supplemented by reference TRBV9 and TRBJ1-1, the full variable domain reads DSGVTQTPKHLITATGQRVTLRCSPRSGDLSVYWYQQSLDQGLQFLIQYYNGEERAKGNILERFSAQQFPDLHSELNLSSLELGDSALYFCASSVSLGTGVTEAFFGQGTRLTVV.

This clonotype was found a few times. The genes are TRBV7-7 and TRBJ2-5, with D perhaps matching TRBD1 or TRBD2 (5 bases each). The CDR3 is 15 amino acids. Germline CDR1 reads SSHAT; CDR2 reads FNYEAQ (reference sequence). V lost 0 bases and J lost 4, with 12 bases in between. For the CDR3, the DNA is TGTGCCAGCAGCTTAGCGGGAGTTGGGGGAGAGACCCAGTACTTC. This translates into CASSLAGVGGETQYF.

This clonotype turned up a few times. The V gene is TRBV30, the J gene TRBJ1-1; TRBD1 matches at 7 bases. V gave up 4 bases and J gave up 3 bases; unmatched junction bases: 8. CDR3 length equals 14 residues. The germline V gene encodes CDR1 GTSNPN and CDR2 SVGIG (reference sequence). The CDR3 DNA reads as TGTGCCTGGAACCGAGGGACAGCTTACACTGAAGCTTTCTTT. It specifies CAWNRGTAYTEAFF. Full variable domain (remainder filled in from reference TRBV30 and TRBJ1-1): SQTIHQWPATLVQPVGSPLSLECTVEGTSNPNLYWYRQAAGRGLQLLFYSVGIGQISSEVPQNLSASRPQDRQFILSSKKLLLSDSGFYLCAWNRGTAYTEAFFGQGTRLTVV.